This record looks at one TCR beta chain sequence and its context. The data originate from a study of shared clonotypes between healthy human individuals. Using immunoSEQ multiplex PCR, the repertoire was profiled, and TCRdb retains in-frame clones only, with some absent. The repertoire has about 2.3 million clones, approximately 93% of them found once; the top ten carry 0.3% to 0.4%. J was trimmed by 4 bases and V by 5 bases; bases with no gene match: 8. Germline lookup yields CDR1 SGHTA and CDR2 FQGNSA. There are 15 residues in the CDR3. The sequenced sample was naive CD4+ T cells from PBMCs. Stated subset: CD45RA+ positively selected. The sequence derives from a man younger than 30 in good health. Some clones in this sample may be carry-over from other donors' samples. The chain carries TRBV7-2 and TRBJ1-2, with TRBD1 matching 9 bases. CDR3 residues: CASSPRQGGGYGYTF. The CDR3 nucleotides read TGTGCCAGCAGCCCTCGACAGGGGGGAGGCTATGGCTACACCTTC.